A single sample is the source of the 7 T cell receptor beta chains below, sequenced in a study of vaccination and CD4 T cells after COVID-19. Sequencing of DNA taken from cultured CD4+ T cells relied on the Oncomine TCR Beta short-read assay. TCRdb re-called the PCR reads with MiXCR, one entry per CDR3 protein. The data contain more than 1,500 distinct CDR3 sequences, less than 20% of them singletons. For these receptors, no antigen is known. The treatment is: roughly 11-day PBMC culture with coronavirus spike peptide pools or control peptides (ViraFEST assay). According to the study, CD4+ T cells from the unexposed donor were gathered ahead of the COVID-19 pandemic (2011-2018). What was sequenced was CD4+ T cells from blood, cultured in vitro. The source is a human donor in good health.

This chain uses TRBV30 with TRBJ1-1, with D possibly being TRBD1 (6 bases). The germline V gene encodes CDR1 GTSNPN and CDR2 SVGIG (reference sequence). This CDR3 contains 11 residues. V lost 1 base and J lost 9, with 9 bases in between. CDR3 DNA: TGTGCCTGGAGTGGACAGGCTCAAGCTTTCTTT. It translates to CAWSGQAQAFF. Looking up the rest from reference TRBV30 and TRBJ1-1 gives the full variable domain: SQTIHQWPATLVQPVGSPLSLECTVEGTSNPNLYWYRQAAGRGLQLLFYSVGIGQISSEVPQNLSASRPQDRQFILSSKKLLLSDSGFYLCAWSGQAQAFFGQGTRLTVV.

Written as DNA, the CDR3 is TGTGCCTGGGGGGACAGACGGCTATTGTTTTTT. Its translation is CAWGDRRLLFF. The V gene is TRBV30, the J gene TRBJ2-2; 7 nucleotides line up with TRBD1. V lost 5 bases to trimming and J lost 15 bases; unmatched junction nucleotides: 9. This CDR3 spans 11 amino acids. Looked up from germline, CDR1 is GTSNPN and CDR2 is SVGIG (reference sequence).

This clonotype is medium-sized. This chain joins TRBV19 and TRBJ2-5; TRBD2 matches at 7 bases. There are 13 residues in the CDR3. CDR1 is LNHDA, CDR2 SQIVND, per germline (reference sequence). With V trimmed by 5 bases and J by 7 bases, 7 bases remained unmatched. The CDR3 sequence: CASSPREVGTQYF. CDR3 coding DNA: TGTGCCAGTAGTCCACGGGAGGTCGGGACCCAGTACTTC.

The rearrangement links TRBV5-1 to TRBJ2-7, with 7 bases that match TRBD2. CDR1 SGHRS and CDR2 YFSETQ come from the germline V gene. CDR3 size: 14 residues. V dropped 3 bases and J dropped 3; count of bases not matched to a gene: 6. For the CDR3, the DNA is TGCGCCAGCAGCTCCTGGGGGGGTGGCTACGAGCAGTACTTC. It yields the protein CASSSWGGGYEQYF.

This clonotype is categorized as medium-sized. The chain couples TRBV10-1 to TRBJ2-3, with TRBD2 matching 7 bases. V lost 3 bases, J lost 4 bases, and 13 bases stayed unmatched. CDR1 WNHNN and CDR2 SYGVQD come from the germline V gene (reference sequence). The length of the CDR3 is 17 residues. The CDR3 bases are TGCGCCAGCAGTGAATTCGTAGGCGGGAGTGTGCCAGATACGCAGTATTTT. Translated, it gives CASSEFVGGSVPDTQYF.

By sample share, this clonotype is medium-sized. The V call is TRBV7-9, the J call TRBJ1-3; 7 bases line up with TRBD1. This CDR3 has 14 amino acids. The germline gives CDR1 SEHNR, CDR2 FQNEAQ (reference sequence). The V and J ends lost 5 bases and 3 bases, in that order; junction bases with no gene match: 4. The CDR3 sequence is CASSRGQSGNTIYF. CDR3 bases: TGTGCCAGCAGCCGGGGACAGAGTGGAAACACCATATATTTT.

The chain is built from TRBV5-1 and TRBJ2-1; weak D call: TRBD2 (7 bases). V was shortened by 4 bases and J by 5 bases, with 16 bases between the two germline ends. The germline V gene has CDR1 SGHRS and CDR2 YFSETQ. The CDR3 sequence is 15 residues long. DNA of the CDR3: TGCGCCAGCAGCCCTCGGGGGGCTGGGCACAATGAGCAGTTCTTC. Its protein is CASSPRGAGHNEQFF.